Sequencing of this T cell receptor (beta chain) was carried out in a study of blood T cell repertoires in COVID-19. Study context: Samples taken during acute and convalescent COVID-19 were collected in the United States, Italy and Spain.

The CDR3 has 16 amino acids. From germline, CDR1 is SGHTA and CDR2 FQGTGA. Trimming cost V 4 bases and J 6 bases, with 21 bases left between them. The authors' processing: Amplifying reference gene primers gave estimates of nucleated cell counts. Generated by immunoSEQ multiplex PCR, the TCRdb table keeps only in-frame clones and is missing some. V and J calls and clone size are copied from that table; D and trimming were computed from the DNA. The sample records more than 200,000 clones, about 88% being singletons. The sample taken for sequencing was peripheral blood. This TCR derives from a man between 65 and 80 years old with acute or convalescent COVID-19. The chain has TRBV7-3 and TRBJ1-2, with D tentatively TRBD1 (5 bases). The CDR3 DNA is TGTGCCAGCAGCTCCACTCCGAATCCAGGGAAACATGGCTACACCTTC. Amino acids: CASSSTPNPGKHGYTF. Full variable domain (outside the CDR3, taken from reference TRBV7-3 and TRBJ1-2): GAGVSQTPSNKVTEKGKYVELRCDPISGHTALYWYRQSLGQGPEFLIYFQGTGAADDSGLPNDRFFAVRPEGSVSTLKIQRTERGDSAVYLCASSSTPNPGKHGYTFGSGTRLTVV.